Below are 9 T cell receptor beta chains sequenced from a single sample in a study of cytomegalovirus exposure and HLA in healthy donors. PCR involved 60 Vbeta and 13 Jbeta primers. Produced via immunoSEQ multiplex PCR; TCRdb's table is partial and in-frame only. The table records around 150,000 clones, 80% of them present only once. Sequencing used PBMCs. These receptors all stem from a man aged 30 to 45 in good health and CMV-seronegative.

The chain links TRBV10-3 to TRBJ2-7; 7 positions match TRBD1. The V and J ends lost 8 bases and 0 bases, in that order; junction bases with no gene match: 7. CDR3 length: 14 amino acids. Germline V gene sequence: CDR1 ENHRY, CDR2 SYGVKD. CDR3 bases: TGTGCCATCGGAAGACAGGGAAGCTCCTACGAGCAGTACTTC. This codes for CAIGRQGSSYEQYF.

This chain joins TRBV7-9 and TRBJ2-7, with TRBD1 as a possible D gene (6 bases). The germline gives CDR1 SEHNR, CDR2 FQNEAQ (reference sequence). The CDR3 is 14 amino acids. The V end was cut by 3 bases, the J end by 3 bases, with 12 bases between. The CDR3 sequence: CASSLDGQRYEQYF. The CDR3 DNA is TGTGCCAGCAGCTTGGACGGACAGCGCTACGAGCAGTACTTC.

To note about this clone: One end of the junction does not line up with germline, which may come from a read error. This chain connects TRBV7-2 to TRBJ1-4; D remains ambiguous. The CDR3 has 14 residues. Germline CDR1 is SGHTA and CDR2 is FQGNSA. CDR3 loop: CASSFSFANGKLFF. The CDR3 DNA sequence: TGTGCCAGCAGCTTTAGTTTTGCTAATGGAAAACTGTTTTTT. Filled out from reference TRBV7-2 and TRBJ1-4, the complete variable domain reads GAGVSQSPSNKVTEKGKDVELRCDPISGHTALYWYRQSLGQGLEFLIYFQGNSAPDKSGLPSDRFSAERTGGSVSTLTIQRTQQEDSAVYLCASSFSFANGKLFFGSGTQLSVL.

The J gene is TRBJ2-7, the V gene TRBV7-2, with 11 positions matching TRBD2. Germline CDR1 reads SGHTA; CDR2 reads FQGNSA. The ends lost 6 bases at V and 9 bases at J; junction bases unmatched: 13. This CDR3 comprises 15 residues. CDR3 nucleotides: TGTGCCAGCAGTCCCCCCCTAGCGGGAGGTTCAGTGCAGTACTTC. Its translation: CASSPPLAGGSVQYF.

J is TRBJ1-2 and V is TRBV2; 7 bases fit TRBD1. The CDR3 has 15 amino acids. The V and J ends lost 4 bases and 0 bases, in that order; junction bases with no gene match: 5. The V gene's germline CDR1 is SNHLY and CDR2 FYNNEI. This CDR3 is CASSVGQGANYGYTF. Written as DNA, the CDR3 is TGTGCCAGCAGTGTTGGTCAGGGGGCTAACTATGGCTACACCTTC.

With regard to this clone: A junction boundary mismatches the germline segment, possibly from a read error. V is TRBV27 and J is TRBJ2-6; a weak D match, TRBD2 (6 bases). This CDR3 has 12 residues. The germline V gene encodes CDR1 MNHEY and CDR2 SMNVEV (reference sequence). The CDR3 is CASSPGDNVLTF. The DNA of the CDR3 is TGTGCCAGCAGCCCGGGGGACAACGTCCTGACTTTC. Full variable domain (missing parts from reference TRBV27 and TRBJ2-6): EAQVTQNPRYLITVTGKKLTVTCSQNMNHEYMSWYRQDPGLGLRQIYYSMNVEVTDKGDVPEGYKVSRKEKRNFPLILESPSPNQTSLYFCASSPGDNVLTFGAGSRLTVL.

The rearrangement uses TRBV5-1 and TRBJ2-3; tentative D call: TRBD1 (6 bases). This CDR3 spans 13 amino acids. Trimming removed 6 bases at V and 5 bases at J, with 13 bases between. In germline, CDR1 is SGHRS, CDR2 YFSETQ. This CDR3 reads CASNSQQGDTQYF. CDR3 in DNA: TGCGCCAGCAACTCACAACAGGGAGATACGCAGTATTTT.

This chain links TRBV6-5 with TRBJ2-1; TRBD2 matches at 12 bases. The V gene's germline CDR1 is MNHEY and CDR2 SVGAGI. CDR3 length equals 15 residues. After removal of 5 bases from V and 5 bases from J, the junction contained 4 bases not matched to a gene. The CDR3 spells CASSPLAGGHNEQFF. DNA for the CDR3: TGTGCCAGCAGTCCACTAGCGGGAGGCCACAATGAGCAGTTCTTC.

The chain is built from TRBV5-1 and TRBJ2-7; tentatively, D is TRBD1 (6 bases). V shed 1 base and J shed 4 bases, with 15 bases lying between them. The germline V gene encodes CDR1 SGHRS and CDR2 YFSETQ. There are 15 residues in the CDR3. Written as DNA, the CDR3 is TGCGCCAGCAGCTTGTTGCCAGGGGAACTGTACGAGCAGTACTTC. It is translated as CASSLLPGELYEQYF.